This T cell receptor beta chain was found in a study of T cell repertoires in cytomegalovirus infection. Study in general: Public TCR beta signatures provided an indication of both CMV infection and a matching HLA type. The study's findings and limits: CMV-specific TCR beta clonotypes restricted by HLA-C dominated the ex vivo response. The study identified carriers of CMV plus the relevant HLA from cumulative public TCR beta family frequency.

TCRdb re-derived calls from the reads in MiXCR, one entry per CDR3 protein. The sample shows about 140,000 distinct CDR3 sequences, under 8.5% of them seen only once. There are a few counts of this clonotype. As yet, its antigen is unknown. Per the germline V gene, CDR1 is MDHEN and CDR2 is SYDVKM. Germline trimming cut 6 bases from V and 0 bases from J; bases unmatched to any gene: 11. This CDR3 contains 17 residues. Sequenced: PBMCs. This chain connects TRBV28 to TRBJ1-3, with 7 nucleotides matching TRBD1. The source is a human donor in good health (CMV status not recorded). Some clones in this sample may be carry-over from other donors' samples. CDR3 in DNA: TGTGCCAGCAGCGAGGGGACAGTTCTCCTCTCTGGAAACACCATATATTTT. Translating it yields CASSEGTVLLSGNTIYF.